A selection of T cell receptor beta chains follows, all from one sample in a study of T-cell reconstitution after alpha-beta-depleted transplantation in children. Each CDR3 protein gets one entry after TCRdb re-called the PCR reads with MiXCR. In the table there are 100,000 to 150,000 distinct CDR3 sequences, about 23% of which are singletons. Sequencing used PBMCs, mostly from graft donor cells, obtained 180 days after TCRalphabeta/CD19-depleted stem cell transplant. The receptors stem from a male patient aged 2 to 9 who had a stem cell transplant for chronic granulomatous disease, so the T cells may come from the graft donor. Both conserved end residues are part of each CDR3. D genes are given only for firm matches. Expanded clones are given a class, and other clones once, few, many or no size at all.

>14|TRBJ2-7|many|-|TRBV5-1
CASSLAESSYEQYF
TGCGCCAGCAGCTTGGCGGAGAGCTCCTACGAGCAGTACTTC
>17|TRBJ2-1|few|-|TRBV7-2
CASSPYPVAGSYNEQFF
TGTGCCAGCAGCCCTTACCCCGTAGCCGGCTCCTACAATGAGCAGTTCTTC
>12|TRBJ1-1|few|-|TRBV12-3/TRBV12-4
CASSWGDTEAFF
TGTGCCAGCAGTTGGGGGGACACTGAAGCTTTCTTT
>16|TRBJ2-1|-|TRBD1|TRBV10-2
CASSKRQGASSTEQFF
TGCGCCAGCAGTAAAAGACAGGGGGCAAGCAGTACTGAGCAGTTCTTC
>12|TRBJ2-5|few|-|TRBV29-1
CSVEVPQETQYF
TGCAGCGTTGAAGTCCCGCAAGAGACCCAGTACTTC
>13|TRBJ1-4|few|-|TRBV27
CASSFRGGEKLFF
TGTGCCAGCAGTTTTCGCGGCGGCGAAAAACTGTTTTTT
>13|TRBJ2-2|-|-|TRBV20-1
CSATGQNTGELFF
TGCAGTGCTACGGGCCAAAACACCGGGGAGCTGTTTTTT
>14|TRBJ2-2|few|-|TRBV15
CATSRDRSTGELFF
TGTGCCACCAGCAGAGATCGAAGCACCGGGGAGCTGTTTTTT
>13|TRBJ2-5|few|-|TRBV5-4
CASSLLPPETQYF
TGTGCCAGCAGCTTGCTCCCCCCAGAGACCCAGTACTTC
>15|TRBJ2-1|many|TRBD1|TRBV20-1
CSADTWDRLYNEQFF
TGCAGTGCCGATACGTGGGACAGATTATACAATGAGCAGTTCTTC
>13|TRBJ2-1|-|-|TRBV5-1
CASSLEDGEEQFF
TGCGCCAGCAGCTTGGAGGACGGAGAAGAGCAGTTCTTC
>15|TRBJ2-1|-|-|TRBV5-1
CASSLGQASHNEQFF
TGCGCCAGCAGCTTGGGACAGGCCTCCCACAATGAGCAGTTCTTC
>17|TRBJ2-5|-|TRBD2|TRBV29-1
CSVYAKQGLAVQETQYF
TGCAGCGTTTATGCTAAACAAGGACTAGCGGTCCAAGAGACCCAGTACTTC
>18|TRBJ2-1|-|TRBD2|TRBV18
CASSPGLAGELVGNEQFF
TGTGCCAGCTCACCGGGACTAGCGGGGGAATTGGTGGGCAATGAGCAGTTCTTC
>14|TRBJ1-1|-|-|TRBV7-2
CASTSEFMNTEAFF
TGTGCCAGCACCTCGGAATTTATGAACACTGAAGCTTTCTTT
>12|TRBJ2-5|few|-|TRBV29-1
CSVKVGGETQYF
TGCAGCGTTAAAGTGGGGGGAGAGACCCAGTACTTC
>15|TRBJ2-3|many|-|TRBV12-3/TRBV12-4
CASSPDRAEGDTQYF
TGTGCCAGCAGTCCCGACCGGGCCGAGGGGGATACGCAGTATTTT
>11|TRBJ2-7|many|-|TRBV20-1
CSKSGRREQYF
TGCAGTAAGAGCGGGCGGAGAGAGCAGTACTTC
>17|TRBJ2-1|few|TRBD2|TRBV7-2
CASSQAGLAGGYNEQFF
TGTGCCAGCAGCCAGGCTGGACTAGCGGGGGGGTACAATGAGCAGTTCTTC
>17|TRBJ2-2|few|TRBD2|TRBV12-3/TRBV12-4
CASNPLVAGGWAGELFF
TGTGCCAGCAACCCGTTGGTAGCGGGAGGTTGGGCCGGGGAGCTGTTTTTT
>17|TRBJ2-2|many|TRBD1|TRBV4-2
CASSQEPGTGGAGELFF
TGTGCCAGCAGCCAAGAACCCGGGACAGGGGGGGCCGGGGAGCTGTTTTTT
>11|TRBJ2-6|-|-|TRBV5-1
CASSDANVLTF
TGCGCCAGCAGCGATGCCAACGTCCTGACTTTC
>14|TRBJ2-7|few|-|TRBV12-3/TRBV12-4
CASSPGIRATEQYF
TGTGCCAGCAGCCCCGGGATTAGGGCAACCGAGCAGTACTTC
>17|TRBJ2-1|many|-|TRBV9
CASSVGLIGTSYNEQFF
TGTGCCAGCAGCGTAGGTTTAATAGGGACCTCCTACAATGAGCAGTTCTTC
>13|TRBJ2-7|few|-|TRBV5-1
CASSYSGVWEQYF
TGCGCCAGCAGCTATTCAGGGGTCTGGGAGCAGTACTTC
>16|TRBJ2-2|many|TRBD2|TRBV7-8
CASSPGLAGTSGELFF
TGTGCCAGCAGCCCGGGACTAGCGGGGACCTCCGGGGAGCTGTTTTTT
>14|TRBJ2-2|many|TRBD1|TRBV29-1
CSTFGQGNTGELFF
TGCAGCACCTTTGGACAGGGAAACACCGGGGAGCTGTTTTTT
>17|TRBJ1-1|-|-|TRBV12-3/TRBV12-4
CASSSLINLTPVQEAFF
TGTGCCAGCAGTTCCTTAATTAACCTGACACCGGTCCAAGAGGCTTTCTTT